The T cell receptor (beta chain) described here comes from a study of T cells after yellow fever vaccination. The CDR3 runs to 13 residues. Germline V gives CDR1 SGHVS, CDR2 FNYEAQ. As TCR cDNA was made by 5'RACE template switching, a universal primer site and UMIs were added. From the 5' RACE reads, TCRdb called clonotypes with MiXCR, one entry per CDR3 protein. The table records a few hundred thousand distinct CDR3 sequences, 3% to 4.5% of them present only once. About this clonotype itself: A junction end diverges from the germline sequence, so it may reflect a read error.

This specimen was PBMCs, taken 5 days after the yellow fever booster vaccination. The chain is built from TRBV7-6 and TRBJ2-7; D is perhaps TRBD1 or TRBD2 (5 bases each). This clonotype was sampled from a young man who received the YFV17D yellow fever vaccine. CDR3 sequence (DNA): TGTGCCAGCAGCTTAGAGCCAGCCAGGGAGCTGTACTTC. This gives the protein CASSLEPARELYF.